This TCR beta chain was found in a study of blood T cell repertoires in COVID-19. Per germline, CDR1 MGHRA and CDR2 YSYEKL. The ends were cut back, 0 bases at V and 7 bases at J, with 15 bases in the middle. The CDR3 consists of 15 residues. This clone was detected only once. Clones were sequenced by immunoSEQ multiplex PCR, and TCRdb holds only the in-frame ones, with some missing. The table lists hundreds of thousands of clones, 70% to 90% of them singletons. The sequencing input was peripheral blood. The source of this sequence is a woman between 70 and 85 years old with COVID-19, enrolled during active disease. The J gene is TRBJ1-1, the V gene TRBV4-1; D perhaps matches TRBD1 (5 bases). CDR3 amino acids: CASSQDSRQGGEAFF. CDR3 coding DNA: TGCGCCAGCAGCCAAGATTCAAGGCAGGGTGGTGAAGCTTTCTTT.